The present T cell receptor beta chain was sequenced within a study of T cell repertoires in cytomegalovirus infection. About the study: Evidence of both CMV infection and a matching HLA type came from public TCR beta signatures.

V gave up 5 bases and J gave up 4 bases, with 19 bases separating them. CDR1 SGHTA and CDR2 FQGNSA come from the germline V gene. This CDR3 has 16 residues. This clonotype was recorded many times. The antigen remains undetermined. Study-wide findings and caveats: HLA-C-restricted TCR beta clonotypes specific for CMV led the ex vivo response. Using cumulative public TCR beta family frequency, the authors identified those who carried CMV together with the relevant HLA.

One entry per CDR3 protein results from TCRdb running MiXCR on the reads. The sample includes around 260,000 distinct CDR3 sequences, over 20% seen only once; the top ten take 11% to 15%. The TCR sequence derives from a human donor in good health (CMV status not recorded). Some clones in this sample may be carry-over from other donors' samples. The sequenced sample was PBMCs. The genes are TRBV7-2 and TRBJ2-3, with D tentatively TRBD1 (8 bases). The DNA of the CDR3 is TGTGCCAGCAGCAGGGGGGGGCAGGGGGCTTCAGATACGCAGTATTTT. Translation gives CASSRGGQGASDTQYF.